The 27 T cell receptor beta chains below all came from one sample that was sequenced in a study of cytomegalovirus exposure and HLA in healthy donors. The PCR employed 60 Vbeta primers together with 13 Jbeta primers. The table came from immunoSEQ multiplex PCR; TCRdb's copy has only in-frame clones and leaves some out. The sample holds over 150,000 clones, about 85% seen once. Sequencing was carried out using PBMCs. The receptors come from a boy younger than 10 in good health and CMV-seronegative.

This chain connects TRBV28 to TRBJ2-1, with a tentative D call TRBD2 (5 bases). Germline CDR1 and CDR2: MDHEN and SYDVKM. Trimming pared 5 bases from V and 6 bases from J, leaving 11 bases between. This CDR3 has 13 amino acids. The CDR3 DNA reads TGTGCCAGCAGTAATGGACTGGTCAATGAGCAGTTCTTC. Translating gives CASSNGLVNEQFF.

V is TRBV9 and J is TRBJ2-7; TRBD2 matches 9 bases. Looked up from germline, CDR1 is SGDLS and CDR2 is YYNGEE. The CDR3 length is 15 residues. V gave up 3 bases and J gave up 4 bases; unmatched junction bases: 8. CDR3 sequence reads: CASSGETSGEYEQYF. In nucleotides, the CDR3 is TGTGCCAGCAGCGGCGAGACTAGCGGAGAGTACGAGCAGTACTTC.

The chain carries TRBV27 and TRBJ2-3, with 8 bases fitting TRBD1. V was pared by 3 bases and J by 2 bases, with 4 bases of the junction left unmatched. CDR3 length: 15 residues. Per the germline V gene, CDR1 is MNHEY and CDR2 is SMNVEV (reference sequence). The CDR3 loop reads CASSFRGRNTDTQYF. The DNA for the CDR3 is TGTGCCAGCAGTTTCAGGGGGCGCAACACAGATACGCAGTATTTT.

This clone occurred once. This chain connects TRBV6-1 to TRBJ2-1; 12 nucleotides match TRBD2. After removal of 6 bases from V and 6 bases from J, the junction contained 0 bases not matched to a gene. Germline V gene lookup returns CDR1 MNHNS and CDR2 SASEGT. The CDR3 spans 13 residues. Written as DNA, the CDR3 is TGTGCCAGCAGGACTAGCGGGGGCAATGAGCAGTTCTTC. This codes for CASRTSGGNEQFF.

This rearrangement joins TRBV7-2 to TRBJ1-6; no clear D gene. CDR1 is SGHTA, CDR2 FQGNSA, per germline. This CDR3 has 12 residues. The V end was cut by 5 bases, the J end by 8 bases, with 7 bases between. Written as DNA, the CDR3 is TGTGCCAGCAGCCCTTCTTATTCACCCCTCCACTTT. Translating it yields CASSPSYSPLHF.

This clone was picked up a small number of times. V and J are TRBV5-1 and TRBJ2-1; 10 bases map to TRBD2. CDR1 SGHRS and CDR2 YFSETQ come from the germline V gene. The ends lost 4 bases at V and 8 bases at J; junction bases unmatched: 9. This CDR3 comprises 15 residues. The DNA for the CDR3 is TGCGCCAGCAGCGAGCGGGGGGGCCAAGTCTATGAGCAGTTCTTC. It yields the protein CASSERGGQVYEQFF.

This clone occurred once. This chain joins TRBV7-8 and TRBJ1-2, with D perhaps matching TRBD1 (5 bases). V was clipped by 5 bases and J by 6 bases, with 22 bases between them. This CDR3 is built from 16 residues. Germline V gene sequence: CDR1 SGHVS, CDR2 FQNEAQ. The CDR3 loop reads CASSGGDGLLRDGYTF. For the CDR3, the DNA is TGTGCCAGCAGCGGCGGGGACGGCCTACTAAGGGATGGCTACACCTTC.

This chain links TRBV5-6 with TRBJ2-5, with 8 bases fitting TRBD1. Germline V gene lookup returns CDR1 SGHDT and CDR2 YYEEEE. The J segment lost 6 bases and the V segment lost 0 bases, leaving 4 bases of the junction unmatched. The CDR3 sequence is 14 residues long. This CDR3 reads CASSLATGGKTQYF. The DNA for the CDR3 is TGTGCCAGCAGCTTGGCAACAGGGGGAAAGACCCAGTACTTC.

The DNA for the CDR3 is TGTGCCAGCAGCGAGGGGGGGGCCCGAGGCCAGCCCCAGCATTTT. It encodes CASSEGGARGQPQHF. This chain joins TRBV9 and TRBJ1-5; D is possibly TRBD1 (6 bases). The CDR3 loop spans 15 amino acids. Per germline, CDR1 SGDLS and CDR2 YYNGEE. V dropped 3 bases and J dropped 7 bases, with 17 bases sitting between them.

The rearrangement uses TRBV29-1 and TRBJ2-5, with D possibly TRBD2 on 5 matching bases. The J call may not be correct, given that the DNA end is closer to TRBJ2-7. The CDR3 loop spans 14 amino acids. The germline CDR1 and CDR2 sequences are SQVTM and ANQGSEA. CDR3 bases: TGCAGCGTTGGCCCGGCCGGGAAGGACTACGAGCAGTACTTC. It yields the protein CSVGPAGKDYEQYF.

V is TRBV30 and J is TRBJ2-7; 9 bases are shared with TRBD1. This CDR3 comprises 14 residues. The germline V gene encodes CDR1 GTSNPN and CDR2 SVGIG (reference sequence). After removal of 4 bases from V and 3 bases from J, the junction contained 7 bases not matched to a gene. DNA of the CDR3: TGTGCCTGGACCCCCGGGACAGGGCGCTACGAGCAGTACTTC. Residues: CAWTPGTGRYEQYF. The variable domain in full, completed from reference TRBV30 and TRBJ2-7, reads SQTIHQWPATLVQPVGSPLSLECTVEGTSNPNLYWYRQAAGRGLQLLFYSVGIGQISSEVPQNLSASRPQDRQFILSSKKLLLSDSGFYLCAWTPGTGRYEQYFGPGTRLTVT.

This sequence joins TRBV4-1 and TRBJ2-2, with TRBD2 matching 7 bases. The V gene's germline CDR1 is MGHRA and CDR2 YSYEKL. V lost 0 bases, J lost 3 bases, and 4 bases stayed unmatched. The CDR3 consists of 16 residues. The CDR3 loop reads CASSQETSSYTGELFF. The CDR3 coding sequence is TGCGCCAGCAGCCAAGAGACTAGCTCCTACACCGGGGAGCTGTTTTTT.

The V gene is TRBV30, the J gene TRBJ1-2, with 7 bases aligning to TRBD1. The V gene end was trimmed by 4 bases and the J gene end by 8 bases; junction bases not matched to a gene: 7. The CDR3 extends over 12 amino acids. The germline gives CDR1 GTSNPN, CDR2 SVGIG (reference sequence). The CDR3 protein is CAWTETGPGYTF. CDR3 in DNA: TGTGCCTGGACCGAGACAGGGCCCGGCTACACCTTC.

This clone was seen once. This CDR3 is CASSLGGQGANNEQFF. CDR3 bases: TGCGCCAGCAGCTTGGGAGGACAGGGGGCGAACAATGAGCAGTTCTTC. The J gene is TRBJ2-1, the V gene TRBV5-1; 11 bases fit TRBD1. The J segment lost 5 bases and the V segment lost 0 bases, leaving 4 bases of the junction unmatched. Germline V lookup: CDR1 SGHRS, CDR2 YFSETQ. CDR3 size: 16 residues.

The genes are TRBV7-9 and TRBJ1-5, with 8 bases that match TRBD1. Per germline, CDR1 SEHNR and CDR2 FQNEAQ (reference sequence). Trimming at V came to 4 bases and at J to 8 bases, leaving 4 bases not matched to a gene. The CDR3 runs 13 residues. DNA of the CDR3: TGTGCCAGCAGCTCAGGGGGCATGGAGCCCCAGCATTTT. It is translated as CASSSGGMEPQHF.

The chain has TRBV7-9 and TRBJ1-1; the D is unclear. Trimming removed 8 bases at V and 4 bases at J, with 8 bases between. The CDR3 is 11 amino acids. The V gene's germline CDR1 is SEHNR and CDR2 FQNEAQ (reference sequence). The CDR3 DNA reads TGTGCCAGCGAGGAGAGCACTGAAGCTTTCTTT. It yields the protein CASEESTEAFF.

The chain employs TRBV4-1 and TRBJ1-4; D may be TRBD1 (5 bases). The CDR3 sequence is 16 residues long. Per germline, CDR1 MGHRA and CDR2 YSYEKL. V dropped 1 base and J dropped 6 bases, with 15 bases sitting between them. CDR3 nucleotide sequence: TGCGCCAGCAGCCAAGGGCCAGGGCATGGTGATGAAAAACTGTTTTTT. Translated, it gives CASSQGPGHGDEKLFF.

This rearrangement joins TRBV27 to TRBJ1-3; D may be TRBD1 (5 bases). Deletions cut 6 bases from V and 0 bases from J, with 18 bases between. The CDR3 sequence is 17 residues long. From germline, CDR1 is MNHEY and CDR2 SMNVEV (reference sequence). CDR3 amino acids: CASSSLSGGNSGNTIYF. CDR3 bases: TGTGCCAGCAGCTCCCTCAGCGGGGGGAACTCTGGAAACACCATATATTTT.

The rearrangement joins TRBV6-1 to TRBJ1-1; D perhaps matches TRBD1 (5 bases). Germline CDR1 reads MNHNS; CDR2 reads SASEGT. V dropped 3 bases and J dropped 11 bases, with 10 bases sitting between them. The CDR3 loop spans 11 amino acids. The CDR3 spells CASSDDSPAFF. The CDR3 DNA reads TGTGCCAGCAGTGACGACAGTCCGGCTTTCTTT.

This chain joins TRBV6-1 and TRBJ2-3; 10 nucleotides line up with TRBD1. This CDR3 has 14 residues. CDR1 and CDR2 (germline): MNHNS, SASEGT. V gave up 6 bases and J gave up 7 bases; unmatched junction bases: 7. The CDR3 reads CASRETGGVNTQYF. The CDR3 nucleotides are TGTGCCAGCAGGGAGACAGGGGGCGTTAATACGCAGTATTTT.

Comments on this clone: This sample also contains other DNA sequences that code for the same CDR3. This chain connects TRBV7-3 to TRBJ2-7, with D possibly being TRBD2 (6 bases). Germline CDR1 and CDR2: SGHTA and FQGTGA. The CDR3 is 14 residues long. The V and J ends lost 2 bases and 0 bases respectively, with 8 bases between them. CDR3 DNA: TGTGCCAGCAGCTTAGCCGGGAGCTCCTACGAGCAGTACTTC. As protein: CASSLAGSSYEQYF. Complete variable domain (other parts from reference TRBV7-3 and TRBJ2-7): GAGVSQTPSNKVTEKGKYVELRCDPISGHTALYWYRQSLGQGPEFLIYFQGTGAADDSGLPNDRFFAVRPEGSVSTLKIQRTERGDSAVYLCASSLAGSSYEQYFGPGTRLTVT.

This clone was observed a few times. This chain joins TRBV10-2 and TRBJ2-7; D is uncertain. Germline V gives CDR1 WSHSY, CDR2 SAAADI. V was clipped by 3 bases and J by 5 bases, with 14 bases between them. The CDR3 totals 14 residues. The CDR3 DNA reads TGCGCCAGCAGTGACCCCGGGTCGAACCACGAGCAGTACTTC. Protein: CASSDPGSNHEQYF.

DNA for the CDR3: TGTGCCAGCAGTCCGAAACAGAGCTCTGGGGCCAACGTCCTGACTTTC. Its translation: CASSPKQSSGANVLTF. The V call is TRBV27, the J call TRBJ2-6; D unresolved. V gave up 5 bases and J gave up 0 bases, with 11 bases separating them. The CDR3 has 16 residues. In germline, CDR1 is MNHEY, CDR2 SMNVEV (reference sequence).

As DNA, the CDR3 is TGTGCCAGCAGTGATCCGAGACACAACCTTAATGAGCAGTTCTTC. Residues: CASSDPRHNLNEQFF. This chain joins TRBV2 and TRBJ2-1; D uncertain. Trimming removed 3 bases from V and 7 bases from J, with 16 bases in between. Germline loops: CDR1 SNHLY, CDR2 FYNNEI. This CDR3 is built from 15 residues.

This clone was seen a handful of times. V and J are TRBV2 and TRBJ1-1; perhaps TRBD1 as D (6 bases). The V gene's germline CDR1 is SNHLY and CDR2 FYNNEI. The CDR3 runs to 14 residues. Trimming took 5 bases from V and 3 from J, leaving 13 bases between them. This CDR3 is CASSRTGKDTEAFF. The CDR3 DNA is TGTGCCAGCAGTCGCACAGGGAAGGACACTGAAGCTTTCTTT.

In the case of this clone: The identical CDR3 is also encoded by other nucleotide sequences in the sample. The chain employs TRBV28 and TRBJ2-1; 10 positions match TRBD1. Losses at the gene ends were 3 bases for V and 5 bases for J; bases not matched to a gene: 10. The germline V gene encodes CDR1 MDHEN and CDR2 SYDVKM. CDR3 length: 17 amino acids. The CDR3 DNA reads TGTGCCAGCAGTTTCCCCGTGACAGGGGGCACCAACAATGAGCAGTTCTTC. It specifies CASSFPVTGGTNNEQFF.

V is TRBV21-1 and J is TRBJ1-5; no check of the table's D call, TRBD1, against the DNA was made. TRBV21-1 has pseudogene status. The CDR3 is made up of 14 amino acids. The CDR3 sequence: CASGLHRGHQPQHF. The CDR3, as DNA: TGTGCCAGCGGGTTACACAGGGGGCATCAGCCCCAGCATTTT.